A selection of T cell receptor beta chains follows, all from one sample in a study of T cells in tumors after PD-1 blockade. TCRdb keeps only in-frame clones here, not all; method: immunoSEQ multiplex PCR. The sample has 61,000 or so clones, just under 80% seen once. Sequencing was performed on PBMCs, taken before anti-PD-1 treatment. These receptors were collected from a human donor with basal cell carcinoma. Each CDR3 is given with its conserved first and last residue.

TRBV5-1	CASSLGHRNTGELFF
TRBV4-2	CASSQAGGSEKLFF
TRBV7-2	CASSLETGRVSEYF
TRBV5-6	CASSLDPTSGGLQETQYF
TRBV30	CAWSDQGVFSGNTIYF
TRBV14	CASSPGTGAYTDTQYF
TRBV4-2	CASSQERGSYEQYF
TRBV5-1	CASSLGRTDTQYF
TRBV30	CAWSPKGDTQYF
TRBV7-9	CASSPRAQGIYGYTF
TRBV18	CASSPNREISNQPQHF
TRBV3-1/TRBV3-2	CASQSVRGAGELFF
TRBV9	CASSSWDRAHEQFF
TRBV6-4	CASSRLAGISDTQYF
TRBV14	CASSQGRTAEQYF
TRBV15	CATSRGGANQPQHF
TRBV18	CASSREQTYEQYF
TRBV6-6	CASSLDGSNQPQHF
TRBV4-2	CASSPGPTSRLDEQFF
TRBV6-2/TRBV6-3	CASSRQENTEAFF
TRBV6-2/TRBV6-3	CASTPRRDRRGGYTF
TRBV5-1	CASSLAPGRFNEKLFF
TRBV12-5	CASDSAGGVGDTQYF
TRBV6-6	CASSPLGTGSQPQHF
TRBV21-1	CASTTTARPYTGELFF
TRBV30	CAWMVGVRGYTF
TRBV30	CAWSVLGGRGANVLTF
TRBV12-3/TRBV12-4	CASSTSANQPQHF
TRBV5-5	CASSLATGGGNTIYF
TRBV11-3	CASSVLTGFNEQYF
TRBV3-1/TRBV3-2	CASSQDNRDRNIQYF
TRBV19	CASSRGQGGVIETQYF